The 22 T cell receptor beta chains below come from one sample, sequenced in a study of regulatory dendritic cells for organ transplantation. CFSE-labeled sorted T cells met regulatory or mature dendritic cells for about five days. Assay used: immunoSEQ multiplex PCR; TCRdb lists only in-frame clones, some missing. The sample lists approximately 11,000 clones; around 80% were seen once. Their antigen targets remain unknown. The source material was memory CD4+ T cells from blood cultured with dendritic cells. Regarding subset: CD45RO+ memory T cells. The receptors shown here come from a human donor in good health.

The rearrangement links TRBV5-1 to TRBJ2-2; TRBD2 aligns across 7 bases. The germline V gene has CDR1 SGHRS and CDR2 YFSETQ. The V segment lost 1 base and the J segment 4 bases; nucleotides outside the gene matches: 7. This CDR3 has 16 residues. The CDR3 DNA is TGCGCCAGCAGCTTGTTTGGGGTAGCGGGCACCGGGGAGCTGTTTTTT. Its translation is CASSLFGVAGTGELFF.

The genes are TRBV29-1 and TRBJ2-5, with D tentatively TRBD1 (6 bases). Trimming removed 6 bases at V and 5 bases at J, with 13 bases between. Looked up from germline, CDR1 is SQVTM and CDR2 is ANQGSEA. The length of the CDR3 is 12 residues. The chain's CDR3 is CSVPTGSETQYF. The CDR3 nucleotides read TGCAGCGTCCCCACAGGGTCGGAGACCCAGTACTTC.

The CDR3 DNA reads TGCAGCGTTGAGTCGGCCGGCGACTACGAGCAGTACTTC. It translates to CSVESAGDYEQYF. This chain uses TRBV29-1 with TRBJ2-7; D not certain. This CDR3 contains 13 residues. V lost 3 bases, J lost 3 bases, and 12 bases lay in between. Germline V lookup: CDR1 SQVTM, CDR2 ANQGSEA.

Turning to this clone: Distinct nucleotide sequences in the sample also encode this CDR3. This sequence joins TRBV7-2 and TRBJ2-7; D is uncertain. The CDR3 loop spans 11 amino acids. Germline V gene lookup returns CDR1 SGHTA and CDR2 FQGNSA. Trimming shortened V by 5 bases and J by 3 bases, and 5 bases separated the two germline ends. The DNA of the CDR3 is TGTGCCAGCAGCCTAAACTACGAGCAGTACTTC. This encodes CASSLNYEQYF.

The chain has TRBV28 and TRBJ1-5; 7 bases align to TRBD1. CDR3 length: 16 residues. The V and J ends lost 3 bases and 0 bases, in that order; junction bases with no gene match: 5. Germline V gene data show CDR1 as MDHEN and CDR2 as SYDVKM. The CDR3 coding sequence is TGTGCCAGCAGTTTTGGGGGGACAGTTAGCAATCAGCCCCAGCATTTT. It yields the protein CASSFGGTVSNQPQHF. The full variable domain, in which reference TRBV28 and TRBJ1-5 provide the parts outside the CDR3, is DVKVTQSSRYLVKRTGEKVFLECVQDMDHENMFWYRQDPGLGLRLIYFSYDVKMKEKGDIPEGYSVSREKKERFSLILESASTNQTSMYLCASSFGGTVSNQPQHFGDGTRLSIL.

The V call is TRBV11-1, the J call TRBJ2-1; 7 bases are a match to TRBD2. The CDR3 covers 15 residues. Germline V CDR1 and CDR2: SGHAT, FQDESV (reference sequence). With 2 bases clipped from V and 6 bases from J, the junction kept 7 bases outside the gene matches. CDR3 region: CASSLRDYPGNEQFF. The CDR3 DNA is TGTGCCAGCAGCTTAAGGGACTACCCTGGCAATGAGCAGTTCTTC.

This chain uses TRBV27 with TRBJ2-5; a weak D match, TRBD2 (5 bases). Germline V gene data show CDR1 as MNHEY and CDR2 as SMNVEV (reference sequence). V lost 3 bases and J lost 11, with 16 bases in between. The length of the CDR3 is 13 residues. The CDR3 DNA follows: TGTGCCAGCAGTTTCGGACCAACAAGGGAGCAGTACTTC. Translation: CASSFGPTREQYF.

Comment on this clone: At one end the junction does not follow the germline gene, possibly because of a read error. The rearrangement links TRBV2 to TRBJ2-1; 9 nucleotides align to TRBD2. Per germline, CDR1 SNHLY and CDR2 FYNNEI. The CDR3 covers 13 residues. In DNA, the CDR3 is TGTGCCAGCAGCCGCAGGGTCCTAGCGGGGTGTGTCTTC. It codes for CASSRRVLAGCVF.

This clone was counted between two and nine times. The chain is built from TRBV10-3 and TRBJ1-1; 8 nucleotides match TRBD1. The germline CDR1 and CDR2 sequences are ENHRY and SYGVKD. The ends lost 6 bases at V and 1 base at J; junction bases unmatched: 13. The CDR3 is made up of 17 amino acids. CDR3 amino acids: CAIRAYRDRKGNTEAFF. CDR3 bases: TGTGCCATCAGAGCCTACCGGGACAGGAAAGGGAACACTGAAGCTTTCTTT.

The chain recombines TRBV11-3 with TRBJ2-2; no definite D call. The CDR3 sequence is 13 residues long. V was clipped by 6 bases and J by 5 bases, with 10 bases between them. Germline V gene data show CDR1 as SGHNT and CDR2 as YENEEA. CDR3 nucleotide sequence: TGTGCCAGCAGGACGGCTGGAACCGGGGAGCTGTTTTTT. Translated, it gives CASRTAGTGELFF.

This chain links TRBV9 with TRBJ1-1; 8 nucleotides agree with TRBD1. CDR3 length equals 14 residues. After removal of 4 bases from V and 6 bases from J, the junction contained 8 bases not matched to a gene. Looked up from germline, CDR1 is SGDLS and CDR2 is YYNGEE. CDR3 DNA sequence: TGTGCCAGCAGCTTCCTTACAGGGGGGCCTGAAGCTTTCTTT. Translating gives CASSFLTGGPEAFF.

The rearrangement links TRBV10-2 to TRBJ2-3; 13 bases are a match to TRBD2. The CDR3 is 14 amino acids. J was trimmed by 2 bases and V by 11 bases; bases with no gene match: 4. The germline V gene encodes CDR1 WSHSY and CDR2 SAAADI. CDR3 sequence (DNA): TGCGCCGGGGGACTAGCGGGAAACACAGATACGCAGTATTTT. Translated: CAGGLAGNTDTQYF.

This clone was recorded a few times. This chain connects TRBV4-2 to TRBJ1-1; maybe TRBD1 (6 bases). The CDR3 has 13 residues. Trimming removed 1 base at V and 8 bases at J, with 11 bases between. CDR1 is LGHNA, CDR2 YNFKEQ, per germline. The CDR3 coding sequence is TGTGCCAGCAGCCAAGGGCGGGGGCGCGAAGCTTTCTTT. It specifies CASSQGRGREAFF.

The chain links TRBV10-3 to TRBJ2-3; D call uncertain. V was cut by 6 bases and J by 0 bases, with 10 bases left in between. This CDR3 is built from 14 residues. CDR1 ENHRY and CDR2 SYGVKD come from the germline V gene. The CDR3 DNA sequence: TGTGCCATCAGCGGCTCTTTCAGCACAGATACGCAGTATTTT. Encoded protein: CAISGSFSTDTQYF.

Comment on this clone: The junction does not match germline at one end; this may be a read error. The V gene is TRBV7-7, the J gene TRBJ2-1, with D unclear. Germline V gives CDR1 SSHAT, CDR2 FNYEAQ (reference sequence). The CDR3 runs 14 residues. The CDR3 loop reads CASSLDGSYNEQFF. The CDR3 coding sequence is TGTGCTAGCAGCTTAGATGGCAGTTACAATGAGCAGTTCTTC.

V is TRBV7-9 and J is TRBJ2-1; D could derive from TRBD1 or TRBD2 (5 bases each). V lost 1 base, J lost 2 bases, and 12 bases lay in between. This CDR3 contains 16 residues. From germline, CDR1 is SEHNR and CDR2 FQNEAQ (reference sequence). CDR3 loop: CASSLETLGAYNEQFF. The CDR3 DNA follows: TGTGCCAGCAGCTTAGAAACACTAGGGGCCTACAATGAGCAGTTCTTC.

V usage is TRBV7-9 and J usage is TRBJ1-6; 7 bases align to TRBD1. Germline CDR1 and CDR2: SEHNR and FQNEAQ (reference sequence). The CDR3 has 16 amino acids. V dropped 7 bases and J dropped 7; count of bases not matched to a gene: 13. The CDR3 DNA is TGTGCCAGCAACGACCGGGACAGCGACTCAAATTCACCCCTCCACTTT. Its protein is CASNDRDSDSNSPLHF.

The chain joins TRBV11-2 to TRBJ1-1, with D hard to call. The CDR3 is made up of 12 amino acids. Germline CDR1 is SGHAT and CDR2 is FQNNGV. Trimming left V 1 base short and J 8 bases short, with 8 bases between. The CDR3 DNA reads TGTGCCAGCAGCTTAGGGGTAAACGAAGCTTTCTTT. Encoded protein: CASSLGVNEAFF.

Comments on this clone: Germline and junction disagree at one end, which may indicate a read error. This sequence joins TRBV2 and TRBJ2-5, with D unresolved. Germline assignment: CDR1 SNHLY and CDR2 FYNNEI. The CDR3 is 13 residues long. Here the CDR3 reads CAGSELELETQYF. The DNA for the CDR3 is TGTGCCGGCAGTGAATTAGAGTTGGAGACCCAGTACTTC.

This clone was seen a single time. V and J are TRBV4-3 and TRBJ2-1; a possible D gene is TRBD2 (6 bases). The germline V gene encodes CDR1 LGHNA and CDR2 YSLEER. Trimming removed 4 bases from V and 0 bases from J, with 19 bases in between. The CDR3 runs 18 residues. CDR3 bases: TGCGCCAGCAGCCGCACTCCGGGACTCGGAAGCTCCTACAATGAGCAGTTCTTC. This gives the protein CASSRTPGLGSSYNEQFF.

This clone was counted only a few times. V is TRBV6-5 and J is TRBJ1-2; TRBD1 is a possible D gene (5 bases). Germline values: CDR1 MNHEY, CDR2 SVGAGI. The CDR3 is 15 residues long. The V and J ends lost 2 bases and 4 bases respectively, with 14 bases between them. The DNA for the CDR3 is TGTGCCAGCAGTTACGACCCAGGGATGGGCTATGGCTACACCTTC. Translated: CASSYDPGMGYGYTF.

CDR3 nucleotide sequence: TGTGCCAGCAGTGGGGGGATAGGAGGGTACAATGAGCAGTTCTTC. It codes for CASSGGIGGYNEQFF. This chain uses TRBV25-1 with TRBJ2-1; perhaps TRBD2 as D (6 bases). Trimming pared 4 bases from V and 4 bases from J, leaving 14 bases between. The germline V gene has CDR1 MGHDK and CDR2 SYGVNS. The CDR3 spans 15 residues.